This TCR beta chain was observed in a study of coeliac disease. Study at large: The study queried TRBV7-2 bias without high-resolution HLA data. Study-wide results and limits: According to the authors, this method cannot detect gliadin-specific T cells in an unbiased way.

Using immunoSEQ multiplex PCR, the repertoire was profiled, and TCRdb retains in-frame clones only, with some absent. This sample carries 5,700 or so clones, roughly 49% of them seen once, and the ten largest clones take almost 6.5%. CDR3 length equals 14 residues. V gave up 5 bases and J gave up 1 base, with 11 bases separating them. Germline V gene sequence: CDR1 SEHNR, CDR2 FQNEAQ (reference sequence). To note about this clone: Its specificity is not known.

This chain joins TRBV7-9 and TRBJ1-1; D possibly corresponds to TRBD1 (6 bases). The sequencing input was intraepithelial lymphocytes from the gut. This TCR was recovered from a woman aged 30 to 39 with active celiac disease. The DNA for the CDR3 is TGTGCCAGCAGCGCCGGACAGAAGAACACTGAAGCTTTCTTT. Protein: CASSAGQKNTEAFF.